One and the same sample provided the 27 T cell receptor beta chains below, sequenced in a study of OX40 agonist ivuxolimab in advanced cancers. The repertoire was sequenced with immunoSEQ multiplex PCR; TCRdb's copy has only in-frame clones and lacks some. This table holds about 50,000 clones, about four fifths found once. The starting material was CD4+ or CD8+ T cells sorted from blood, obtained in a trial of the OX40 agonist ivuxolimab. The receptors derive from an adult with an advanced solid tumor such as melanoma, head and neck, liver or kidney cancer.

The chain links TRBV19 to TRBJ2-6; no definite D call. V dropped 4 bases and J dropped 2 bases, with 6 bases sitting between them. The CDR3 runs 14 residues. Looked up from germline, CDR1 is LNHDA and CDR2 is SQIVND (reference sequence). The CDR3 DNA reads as TGTGCCAGTAGTACTGGGGCTGGGGCCAACGTCCTGACTTTC. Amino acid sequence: CASSTGAGANVLTF.

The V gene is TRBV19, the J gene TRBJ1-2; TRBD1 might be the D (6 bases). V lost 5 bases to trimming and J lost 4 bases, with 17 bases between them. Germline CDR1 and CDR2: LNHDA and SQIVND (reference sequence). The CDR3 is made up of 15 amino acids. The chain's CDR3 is CASSPRQERFYGYTF. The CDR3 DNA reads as TGTGCCAGTAGTCCTAGACAGGAGCGTTTCTATGGCTACACCTTC.

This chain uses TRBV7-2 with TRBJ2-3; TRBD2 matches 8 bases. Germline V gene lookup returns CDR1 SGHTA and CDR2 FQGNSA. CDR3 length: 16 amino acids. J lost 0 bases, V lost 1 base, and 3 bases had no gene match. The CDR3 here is CASSLGGLASTDTQYF. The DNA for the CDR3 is TGTGCCAGCAGCTTAGGCGGACTAGCCAGCACAGATACGCAGTATTTT.

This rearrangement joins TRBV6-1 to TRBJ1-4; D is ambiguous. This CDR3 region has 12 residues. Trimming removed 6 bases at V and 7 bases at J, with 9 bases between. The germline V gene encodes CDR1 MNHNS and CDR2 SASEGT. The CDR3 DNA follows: TGTGCCAGCAGAGCGTACAGTGAAAAACTGTTTTTT. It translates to CASRAYSEKLFF.

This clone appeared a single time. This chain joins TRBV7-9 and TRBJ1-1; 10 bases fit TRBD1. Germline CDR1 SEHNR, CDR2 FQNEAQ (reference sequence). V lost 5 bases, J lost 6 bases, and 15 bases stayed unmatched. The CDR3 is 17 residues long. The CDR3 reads CASSPRTGGALSPEAFF. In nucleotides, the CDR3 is TGTGCCAGCAGCCCACGGACAGGGGGAGCCTTAAGCCCTGAAGCTTTCTTT.

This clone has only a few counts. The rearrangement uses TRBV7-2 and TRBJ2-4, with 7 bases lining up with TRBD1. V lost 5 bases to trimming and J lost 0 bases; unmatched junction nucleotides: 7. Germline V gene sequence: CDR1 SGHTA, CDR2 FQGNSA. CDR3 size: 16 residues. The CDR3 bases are TGTGCCAGCAGCCAGAGACAGGGCCTAGCCAAAAACATTCAGTACTTC. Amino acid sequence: CASSQRQGLAKNIQYF.

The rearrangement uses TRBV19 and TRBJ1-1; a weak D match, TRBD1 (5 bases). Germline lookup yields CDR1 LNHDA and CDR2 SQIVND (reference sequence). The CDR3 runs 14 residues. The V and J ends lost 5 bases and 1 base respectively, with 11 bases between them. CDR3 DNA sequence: TGTGCCAGTAGTTCTACGGGACGGAACACTGAAGCTTTCTTT. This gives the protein CASSSTGRNTEAFF.

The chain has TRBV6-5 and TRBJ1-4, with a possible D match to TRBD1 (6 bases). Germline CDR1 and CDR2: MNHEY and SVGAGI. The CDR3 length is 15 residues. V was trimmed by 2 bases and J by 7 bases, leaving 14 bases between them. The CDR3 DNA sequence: TGTGCCAGCAGTTACCAGGGGACGAAGGCTGAAAAACTGTTTTTT. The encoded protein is CASSYQGTKAEKLFF.

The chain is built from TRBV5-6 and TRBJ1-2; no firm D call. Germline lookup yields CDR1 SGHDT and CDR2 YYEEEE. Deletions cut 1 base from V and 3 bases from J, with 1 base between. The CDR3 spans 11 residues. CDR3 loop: CASSLYYGYTF. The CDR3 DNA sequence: TGTGCCAGCAGCTTGTACTATGGCTACACCTTC.

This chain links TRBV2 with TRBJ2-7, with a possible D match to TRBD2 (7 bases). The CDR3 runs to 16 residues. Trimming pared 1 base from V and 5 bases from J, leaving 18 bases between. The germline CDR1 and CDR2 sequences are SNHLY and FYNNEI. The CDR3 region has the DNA TGTGCCAGCAGTGAAGGGGGGGCGGGAGAGTTGGACGAGCAGTACTTC. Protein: CASSEGGAGELDEQYF.

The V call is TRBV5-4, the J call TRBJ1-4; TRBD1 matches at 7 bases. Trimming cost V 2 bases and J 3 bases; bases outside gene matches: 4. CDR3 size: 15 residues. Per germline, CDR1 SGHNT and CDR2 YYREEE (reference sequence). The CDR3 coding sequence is TGTGCCAGCAGCTTCGGGACAGTGGCTAATGAAAAACTGTTTTTT. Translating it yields CASSFGTVANEKLFF.

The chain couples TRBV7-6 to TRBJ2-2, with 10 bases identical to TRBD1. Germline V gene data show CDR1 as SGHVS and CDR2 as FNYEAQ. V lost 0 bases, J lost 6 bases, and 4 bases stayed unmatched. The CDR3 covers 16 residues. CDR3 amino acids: CASSLAGQGLAGELFF. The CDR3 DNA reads TGTGCCAGCAGCTTAGCGGGACAGGGGCTCGCCGGGGAGCTGTTTTTT.

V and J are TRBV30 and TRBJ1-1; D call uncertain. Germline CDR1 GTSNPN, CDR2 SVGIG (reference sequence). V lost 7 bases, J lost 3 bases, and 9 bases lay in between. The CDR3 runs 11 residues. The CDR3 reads CASDVDTEAFF. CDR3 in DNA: TGTGCCTCTGACGTGGACACTGAAGCTTTCTTT. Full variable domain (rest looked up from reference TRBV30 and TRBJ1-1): SQTIHQWPATLVQPVGSPLSLECTVEGTSNPNLYWYRQAAGRGLQLLFYSVGIGQISSEVPQNLSASRPQDRQFILSSKKLLLSDSGFYLCASDVDTEAFFGQGTRLTVV.

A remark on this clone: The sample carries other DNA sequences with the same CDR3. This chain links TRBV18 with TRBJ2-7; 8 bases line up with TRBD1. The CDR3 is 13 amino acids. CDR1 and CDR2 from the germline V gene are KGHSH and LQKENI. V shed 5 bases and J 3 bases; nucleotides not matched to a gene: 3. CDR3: CASSSGQGYEQYF. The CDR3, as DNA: TGTGCCAGCTCATCCGGACAGGGCTACGAGCAGTACTTC.

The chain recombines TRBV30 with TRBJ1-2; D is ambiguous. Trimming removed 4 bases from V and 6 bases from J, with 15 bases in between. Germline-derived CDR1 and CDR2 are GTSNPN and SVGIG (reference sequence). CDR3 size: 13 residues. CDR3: CAWTRGWSDGYTF. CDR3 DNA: TGTGCCTGGACCCGTGGCTGGTCGGATGGCTACACCTTC.

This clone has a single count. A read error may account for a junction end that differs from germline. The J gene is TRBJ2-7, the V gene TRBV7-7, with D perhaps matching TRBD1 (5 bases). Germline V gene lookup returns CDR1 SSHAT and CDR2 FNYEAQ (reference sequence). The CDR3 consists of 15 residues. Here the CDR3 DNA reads TGTGCTAGCAGCCTTCAGCCCGACAGCTCCTACGAGCAGTACTTC. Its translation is CASSLQPDSSYEQYF.

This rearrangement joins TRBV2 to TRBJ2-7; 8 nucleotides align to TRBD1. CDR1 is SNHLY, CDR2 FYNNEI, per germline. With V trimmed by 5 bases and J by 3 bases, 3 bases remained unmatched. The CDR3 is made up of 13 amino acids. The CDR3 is CASSQQGGYEQYF. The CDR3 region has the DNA TGTGCCAGCAGTCAACAGGGGGGCTACGAGCAGTACTTC.

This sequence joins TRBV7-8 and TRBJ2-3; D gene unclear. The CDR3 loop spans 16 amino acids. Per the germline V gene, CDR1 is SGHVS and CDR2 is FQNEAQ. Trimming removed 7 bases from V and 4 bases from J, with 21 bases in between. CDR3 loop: CASTPPARLGADTQYF. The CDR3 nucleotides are TGTGCCAGCACCCCACCCGCTCGGTTAGGAGCAGATACGCAGTATTTT.

The CDR3 bases are TGTGCCAGCAGCTCATCCACAGATACGCAGTATTTT. As protein: CASSSSTDTQYF. J is TRBJ2-3 and V is TRBV7-3; D remains unclear. Looked up from germline, CDR1 is SGHTA and CDR2 is FQGTGA. The CDR3 runs 12 residues. V gave up 4 bases and J gave up 2 bases, with 4 bases separating them.

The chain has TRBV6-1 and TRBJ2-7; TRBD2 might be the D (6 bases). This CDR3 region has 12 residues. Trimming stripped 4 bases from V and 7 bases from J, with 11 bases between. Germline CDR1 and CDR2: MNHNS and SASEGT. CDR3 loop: CASSAVGGEQYF. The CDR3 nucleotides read TGTGCCAGCAGTGCAGTCGGGGGTGAGCAGTACTTC.

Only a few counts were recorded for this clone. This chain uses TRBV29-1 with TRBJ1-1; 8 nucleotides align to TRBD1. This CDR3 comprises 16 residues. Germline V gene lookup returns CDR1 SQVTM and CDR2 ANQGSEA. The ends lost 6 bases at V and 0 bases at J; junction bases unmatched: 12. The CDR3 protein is CSVANPTGALNTEAFF. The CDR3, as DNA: TGCAGCGTCGCGAACCCGACAGGGGCCTTGAACACTGAAGCTTTCTTT.

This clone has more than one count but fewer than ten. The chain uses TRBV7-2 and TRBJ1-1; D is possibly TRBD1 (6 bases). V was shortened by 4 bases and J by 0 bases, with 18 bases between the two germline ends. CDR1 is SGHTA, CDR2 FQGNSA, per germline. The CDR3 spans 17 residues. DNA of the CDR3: TGTGCCAGCAGCTCCATCGTGAGGGCAGGGGTGAACACTGAAGCTTTCTTT. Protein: CASSSIVRAGVNTEAFF.

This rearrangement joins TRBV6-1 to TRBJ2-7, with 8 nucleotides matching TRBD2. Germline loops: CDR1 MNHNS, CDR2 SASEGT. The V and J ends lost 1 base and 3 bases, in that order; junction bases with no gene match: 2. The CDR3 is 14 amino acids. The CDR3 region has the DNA TGTGCCAGCAGTGAAGGCGGGGGGTTCTACGAGCAGTACTTC. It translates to CASSEGGGFYEQYF.

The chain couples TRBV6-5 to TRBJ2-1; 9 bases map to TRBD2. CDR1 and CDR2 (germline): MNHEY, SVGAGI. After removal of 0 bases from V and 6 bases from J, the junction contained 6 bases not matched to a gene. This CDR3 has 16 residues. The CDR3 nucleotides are TGTGCCAGCAGTTACTCCCGGCTAGCGGGGAGCAATGAGCAGTTCTTC. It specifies CASSYSRLAGSNEQFF.

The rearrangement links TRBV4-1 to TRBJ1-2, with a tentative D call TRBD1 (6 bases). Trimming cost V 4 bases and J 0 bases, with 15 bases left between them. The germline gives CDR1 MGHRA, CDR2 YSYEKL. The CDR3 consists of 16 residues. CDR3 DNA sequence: TGCGCCAGCAGCCGGTTAACAGGGCAAGCTAACTATGGCTACACCTTC. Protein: CASSRLTGQANYGYTF.

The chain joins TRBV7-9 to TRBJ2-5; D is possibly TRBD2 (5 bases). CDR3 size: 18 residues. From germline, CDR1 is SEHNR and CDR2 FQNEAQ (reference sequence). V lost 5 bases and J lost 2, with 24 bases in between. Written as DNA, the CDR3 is TGTGCCAGCAGCCCCCCGGGCCGGGGTTATAGGGTTCAAGAGACCCAGTACTTC. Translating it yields CASSPPGRGYRVQETQYF.

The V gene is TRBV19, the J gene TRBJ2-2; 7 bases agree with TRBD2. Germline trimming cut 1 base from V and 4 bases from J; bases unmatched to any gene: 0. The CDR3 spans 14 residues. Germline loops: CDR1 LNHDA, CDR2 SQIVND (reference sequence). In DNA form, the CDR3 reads TGTGCCAGTAGTATAGGCGGGGGCACCGGGGAGCTGTTTTTT. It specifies CASSIGGGTGELFF. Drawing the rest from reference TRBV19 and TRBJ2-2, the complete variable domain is DGGITQSPKYLFRKEGQNVTLSCEQNLNHDAMYWYRQDPGQGLRLIYYSQIVNDFQKGDIAEGYSVSREKKESFPLTVTSAQKNPTAFYLCASSIGGGTGELFFGEGSRLTVL.